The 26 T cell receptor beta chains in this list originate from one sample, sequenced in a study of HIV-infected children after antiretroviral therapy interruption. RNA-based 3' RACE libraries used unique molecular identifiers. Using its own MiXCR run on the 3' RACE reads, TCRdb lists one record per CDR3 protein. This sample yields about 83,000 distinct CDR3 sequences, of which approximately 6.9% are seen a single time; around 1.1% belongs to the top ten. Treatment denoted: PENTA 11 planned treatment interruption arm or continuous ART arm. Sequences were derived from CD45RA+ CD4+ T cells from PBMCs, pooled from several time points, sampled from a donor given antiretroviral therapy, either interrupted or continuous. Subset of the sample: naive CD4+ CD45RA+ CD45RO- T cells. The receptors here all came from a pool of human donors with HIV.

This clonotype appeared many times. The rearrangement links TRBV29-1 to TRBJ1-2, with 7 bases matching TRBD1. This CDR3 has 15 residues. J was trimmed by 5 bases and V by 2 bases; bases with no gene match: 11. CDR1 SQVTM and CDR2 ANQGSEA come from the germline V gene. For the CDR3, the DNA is TGCAGCGTTGAAATCATGACAGGGCGGGGGTATGGCTACACCTTC. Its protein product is CSVEIMTGRGYGYTF.

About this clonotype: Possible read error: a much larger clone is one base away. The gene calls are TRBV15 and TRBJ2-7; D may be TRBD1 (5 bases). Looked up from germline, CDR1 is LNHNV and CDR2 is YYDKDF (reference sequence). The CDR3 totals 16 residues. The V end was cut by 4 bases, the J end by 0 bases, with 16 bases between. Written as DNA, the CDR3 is TGTGCCACCAGCACTGAGACAGACAAAAGCTCCTACGAGCAGTACTTC. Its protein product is CATSTETDKSSYEQYF.

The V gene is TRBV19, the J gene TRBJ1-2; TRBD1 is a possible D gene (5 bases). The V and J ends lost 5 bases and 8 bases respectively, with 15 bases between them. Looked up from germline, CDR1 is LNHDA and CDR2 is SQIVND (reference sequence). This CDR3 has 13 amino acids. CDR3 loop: CASSGQEEYGYTF. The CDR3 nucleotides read TGTGCCAGTAGTGGACAAGAGGAGTACGGCTACACCTTC.

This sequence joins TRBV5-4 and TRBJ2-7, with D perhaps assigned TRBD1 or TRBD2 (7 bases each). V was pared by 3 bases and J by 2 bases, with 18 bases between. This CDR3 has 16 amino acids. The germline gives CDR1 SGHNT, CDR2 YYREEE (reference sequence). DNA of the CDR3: TGTGCCAGCAGCTCCCACGGGACAGCGGGGACCTACGAGCAGTACTTC. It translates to CASSSHGTAGTYEQYF.

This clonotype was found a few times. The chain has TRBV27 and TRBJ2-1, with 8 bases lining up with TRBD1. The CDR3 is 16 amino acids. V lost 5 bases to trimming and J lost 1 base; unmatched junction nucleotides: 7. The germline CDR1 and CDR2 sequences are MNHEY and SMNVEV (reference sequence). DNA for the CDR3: TGTGCCAGCAGTCCTCTCGGGACAGGATCCTACAATGAGCAGTTCTTC. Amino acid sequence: CASSPLGTGSYNEQFF.

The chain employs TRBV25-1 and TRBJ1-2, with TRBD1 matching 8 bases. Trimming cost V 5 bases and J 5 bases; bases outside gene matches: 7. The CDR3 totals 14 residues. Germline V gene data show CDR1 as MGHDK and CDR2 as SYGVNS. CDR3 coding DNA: TGTGCCAGCAGTCGGGGACAGGTGTCTTATGGCTACACCTTC. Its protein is CASSRGQVSYGYTF.

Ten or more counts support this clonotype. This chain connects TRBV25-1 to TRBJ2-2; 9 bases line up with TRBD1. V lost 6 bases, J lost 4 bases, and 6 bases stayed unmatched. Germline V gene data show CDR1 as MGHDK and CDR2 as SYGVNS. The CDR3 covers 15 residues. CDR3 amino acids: CASRPGTGSTGELFF. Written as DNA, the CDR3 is TGTGCCAGCAGACCCGGGACAGGGAGCACCGGGGAGCTGTTTTTT.

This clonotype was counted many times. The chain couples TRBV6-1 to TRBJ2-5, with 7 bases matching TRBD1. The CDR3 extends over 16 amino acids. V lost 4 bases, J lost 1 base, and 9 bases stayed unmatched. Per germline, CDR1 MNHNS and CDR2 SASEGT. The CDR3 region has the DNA TGTGCCAGCAGTGTGAGGACAGGATCTATCCAAGAGACCCAGTACTTC. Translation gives CASSVRTGSIQETQYF.

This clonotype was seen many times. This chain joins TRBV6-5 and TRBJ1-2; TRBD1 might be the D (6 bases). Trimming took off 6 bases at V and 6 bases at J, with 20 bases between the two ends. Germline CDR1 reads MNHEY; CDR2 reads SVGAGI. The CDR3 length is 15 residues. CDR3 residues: CASSQGRGRRDGYTF. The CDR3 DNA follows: TGTGCCAGCAGCCAAGGGCGGGGGCGCAGGGATGGCTACACCTTC.

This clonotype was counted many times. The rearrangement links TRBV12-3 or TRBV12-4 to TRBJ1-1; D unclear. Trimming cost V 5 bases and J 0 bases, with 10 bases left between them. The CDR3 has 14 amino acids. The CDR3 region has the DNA TGTGCCAGCAGTCCCAGACTGATGAACACTGAAGCTTTCTTT. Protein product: CASSPRLMNTEAFF.

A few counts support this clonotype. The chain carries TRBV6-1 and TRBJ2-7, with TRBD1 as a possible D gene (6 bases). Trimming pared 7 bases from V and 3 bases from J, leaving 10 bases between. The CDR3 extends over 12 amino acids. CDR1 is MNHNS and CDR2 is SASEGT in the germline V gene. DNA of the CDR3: TGTGCCAGCAACCGGGACAACTACGAGCAGTACTTC. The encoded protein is CASNRDNYEQYF.

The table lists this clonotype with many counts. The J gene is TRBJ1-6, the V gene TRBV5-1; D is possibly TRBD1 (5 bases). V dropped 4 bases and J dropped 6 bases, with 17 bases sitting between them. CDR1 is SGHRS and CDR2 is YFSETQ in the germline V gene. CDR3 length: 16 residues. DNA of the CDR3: TGCGCCAGCAGCATCCAGCCGGGACCGATTAATTCACCCCTCCACTTT. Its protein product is CASSIQPGPINSPLHF. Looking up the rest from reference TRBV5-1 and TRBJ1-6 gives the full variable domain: KAGVTQTPRYLIKTRGQQVTLSCSPISGHRSVSWYQQTPGQGLQFLFEYFSETQRNKGNFPGRFSGRQFSNSRSEMNVSTLELGDSALYLCASSIQPGPINSPLHFGNGTRLTVT.

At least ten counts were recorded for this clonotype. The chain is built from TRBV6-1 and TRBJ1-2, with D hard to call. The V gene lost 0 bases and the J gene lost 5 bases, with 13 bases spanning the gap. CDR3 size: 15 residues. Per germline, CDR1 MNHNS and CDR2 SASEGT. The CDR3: CASSEAIGYRYGYTF. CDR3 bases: TGTGCCAGCAGTGAAGCGATTGGCTACCGTTATGGCTACACCTTC.

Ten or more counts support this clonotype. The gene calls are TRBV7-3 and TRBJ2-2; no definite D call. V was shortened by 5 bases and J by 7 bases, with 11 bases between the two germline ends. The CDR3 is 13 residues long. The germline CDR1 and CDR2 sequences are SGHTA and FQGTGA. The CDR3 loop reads CASSRLVGGELFF. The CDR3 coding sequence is TGTGCCAGCAGCCGATTAGTTGGCGGGGAGCTGTTTTTT.

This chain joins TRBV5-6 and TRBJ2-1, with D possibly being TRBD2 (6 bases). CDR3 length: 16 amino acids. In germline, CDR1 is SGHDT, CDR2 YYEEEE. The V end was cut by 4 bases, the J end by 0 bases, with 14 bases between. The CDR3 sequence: CASSPPGGLSYNEQFF. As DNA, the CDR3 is TGTGCCAGCAGCCCGCCCGGGGGTCTCTCCTACAATGAGCAGTTCTTC.

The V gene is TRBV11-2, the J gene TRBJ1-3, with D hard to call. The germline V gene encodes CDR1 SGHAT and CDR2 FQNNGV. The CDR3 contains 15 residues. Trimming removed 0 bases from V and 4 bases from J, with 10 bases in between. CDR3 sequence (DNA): TGTGCCAGCAGCTTAGAACTTTCCGGGGGAAACACCATATATTTT. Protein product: CASSLELSGGNTIYF.

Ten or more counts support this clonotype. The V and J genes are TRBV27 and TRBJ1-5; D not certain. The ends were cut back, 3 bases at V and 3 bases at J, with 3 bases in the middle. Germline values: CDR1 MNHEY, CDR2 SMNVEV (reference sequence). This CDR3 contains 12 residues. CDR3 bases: TGTGCCAGCAGTTTTGTCAATCAGCCCCAGCATTTT. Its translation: CASSFVNQPQHF.

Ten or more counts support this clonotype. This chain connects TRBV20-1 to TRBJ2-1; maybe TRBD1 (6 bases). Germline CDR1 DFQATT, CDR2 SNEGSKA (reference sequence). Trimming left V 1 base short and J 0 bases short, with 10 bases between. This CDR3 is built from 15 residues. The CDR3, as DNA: TGCAGTGCTAGAGCCTCAGGGGTCTCCTACAATGAGCAGTTCTTC. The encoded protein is CSARASGVSYNEQFF.

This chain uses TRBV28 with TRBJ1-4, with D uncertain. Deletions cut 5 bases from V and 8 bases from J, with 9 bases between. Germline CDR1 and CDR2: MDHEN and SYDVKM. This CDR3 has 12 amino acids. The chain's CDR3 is CASSVVGEKLFF. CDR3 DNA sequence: TGTGCCAGCAGTGTCGTCGGAGAAAAACTGTTTTTT.

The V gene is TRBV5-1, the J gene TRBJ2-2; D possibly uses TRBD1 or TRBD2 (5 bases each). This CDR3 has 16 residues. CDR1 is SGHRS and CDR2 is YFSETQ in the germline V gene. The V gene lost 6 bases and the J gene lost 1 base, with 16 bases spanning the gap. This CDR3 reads CASTGARGLNTGELFF. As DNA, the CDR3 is TGCGCCAGCACCGGAGCGAGGGGTTTGAACACCGGGGAGCTGTTTTTT. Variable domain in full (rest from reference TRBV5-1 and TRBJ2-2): KAGVTQTPRYLIKTRGQQVTLSCSPISGHRSVSWYQQTPGQGLQFLFEYFSETQRNKGNFPGRFSGRQFSNSRSEMNVSTLELGDSALYLCASTGARGLNTGELFFGEGSRLTVL.

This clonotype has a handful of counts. The CDR3 is CASSLRTGGKNTEAFF. In DNA form, the CDR3 reads TGTGCCAGTAGTCTCCGGACAGGGGGGAAGAACACTGAAGCTTTCTTT. V usage is TRBV19 and J usage is TRBJ1-1; 10 positions agree with TRBD1. The CDR3 loop spans 16 amino acids. Germline trimming cut 5 bases from V and 1 base from J; bases unmatched to any gene: 7. CDR1 LNHDA and CDR2 SQIVND come from the germline V gene (reference sequence).

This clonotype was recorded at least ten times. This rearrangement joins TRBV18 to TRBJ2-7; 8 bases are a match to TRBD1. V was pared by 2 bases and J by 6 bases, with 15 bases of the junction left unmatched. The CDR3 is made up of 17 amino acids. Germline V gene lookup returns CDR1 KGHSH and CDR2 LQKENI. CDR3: CASSPRTGADRGSEQYF. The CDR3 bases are TGTGCCAGCTCACCAAGGACGGGGGCCGACAGGGGCAGCGAGCAGTACTTC.

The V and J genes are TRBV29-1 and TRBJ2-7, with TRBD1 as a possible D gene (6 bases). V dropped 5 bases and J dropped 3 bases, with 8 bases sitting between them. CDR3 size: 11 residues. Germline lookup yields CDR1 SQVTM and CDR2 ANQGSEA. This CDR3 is CSVLQGYEQYF. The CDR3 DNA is TGCAGCGTTCTACAGGGCTACGAGCAGTACTTC.

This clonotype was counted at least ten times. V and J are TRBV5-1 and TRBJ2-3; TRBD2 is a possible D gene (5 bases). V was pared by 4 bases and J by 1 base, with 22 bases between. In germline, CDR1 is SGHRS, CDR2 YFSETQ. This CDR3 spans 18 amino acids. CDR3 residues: CASSPGLRFNGGTDTQYF. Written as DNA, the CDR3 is TGCGCCAGCAGCCCCGGTCTAAGGTTTAACGGGGGCACAGATACGCAGTATTTT.

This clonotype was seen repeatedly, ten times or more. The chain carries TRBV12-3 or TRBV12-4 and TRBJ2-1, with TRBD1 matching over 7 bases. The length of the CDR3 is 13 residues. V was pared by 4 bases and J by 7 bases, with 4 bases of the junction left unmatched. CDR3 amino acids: CASSWDRGNEQFF. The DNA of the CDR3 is TGTGCCAGCAGTTGGGACAGAGGGAATGAGCAGTTCTTC.

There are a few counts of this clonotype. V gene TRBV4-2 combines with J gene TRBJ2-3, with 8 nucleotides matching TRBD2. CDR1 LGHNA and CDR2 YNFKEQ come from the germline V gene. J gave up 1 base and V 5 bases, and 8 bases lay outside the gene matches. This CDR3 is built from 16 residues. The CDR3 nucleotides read TGTGCCAGCAGCTATTCGGGGGGGCCGGGCACAGATACGCAGTATTTT. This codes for CASSYSGGPGTDTQYF.